This T cell receptor beta chain derives from a study of cytomegalovirus exposure and HLA in healthy donors. Note on this clone: Its antigen is unidentified.

The PCR made use of 60 Vbeta and 13 Jbeta primers. Sequencing used immunoSEQ multiplex PCR; TCRdb keeps in-frame clones, though not all of them. The sample consists of about 130,000 clones, 70% to 85% of them appearing once. Study-wide results and limits: The study designated roughly 150 TCR beta chains cytomegalovirus-associated. Earlier results showed most TCR beta V segments being productive about 87% or about 30% of the time.

The receptor was isolated from a woman aged 55-69 years in good health and CMV-seropositive. Sequenced input: PBMCs.

The chain's CDR3 is CASSLTVSNQPQHF. DNA of the CDR3: TGTGCCAGCAGCTTAACGGTGAGCAATCAGCCCCAGCATTTT. The rearrangement joins TRBV7-9 to TRBJ1-5; D remains unclear. Germline V CDR1 and CDR2: SEHNR, FQNEAQ (reference sequence). Trimming removed 2 bases from V and 1 base from J, with 6 bases in between. This CDR3 region has 14 residues.